This TCR beta chain was documented in a study of response to subunit inactivated influenza vaccine. General study findings and limits: Authors suggested each seasonal flu vaccination may recruit only limited numbers of new T cells.

Each CDR3 protein gets one entry after TCRdb re-called the RT-PCR reads with MiXCR. The profile shows about 240,000 distinct CDR3 sequences, 12% of them singletons. This CDR3 spans 14 amino acids. J gave up 0 bases and V 6 bases, and 5 bases lay outside the gene matches. Germline V gives CDR1 SQVTM, CDR2 ANQGSEA. Points on this clonotype: Its antigen remains unidentified.

The chain links TRBV29-1 to TRBJ1-5; 7 bases fit TRBD1. The clonotype originates from a man between 50 and 59 years old who received an inactivated influenza vaccine. The starting material was non-naive T cells sorted from PBMCs, obtained 14 days before vaccination. The CDR3 reads CSVETGYSNQPQHF. CDR3 nucleotides: TGCAGCGTAGAGACAGGGTATAGCAATCAGCCCCAGCATTTT. The full variable domain, with the rest looked up from reference TRBV29-1 and TRBJ1-5, is SAVISQKPSRDICQRGTSLTIQCQVDSQVTMMFWYRQQPGQSLTLIATANQGSEATYESGFVIDKFPISRPNLTFSTLTVSNMSPEDSSIYLCSVETGYSNQPQHFGDGTRLSIL.